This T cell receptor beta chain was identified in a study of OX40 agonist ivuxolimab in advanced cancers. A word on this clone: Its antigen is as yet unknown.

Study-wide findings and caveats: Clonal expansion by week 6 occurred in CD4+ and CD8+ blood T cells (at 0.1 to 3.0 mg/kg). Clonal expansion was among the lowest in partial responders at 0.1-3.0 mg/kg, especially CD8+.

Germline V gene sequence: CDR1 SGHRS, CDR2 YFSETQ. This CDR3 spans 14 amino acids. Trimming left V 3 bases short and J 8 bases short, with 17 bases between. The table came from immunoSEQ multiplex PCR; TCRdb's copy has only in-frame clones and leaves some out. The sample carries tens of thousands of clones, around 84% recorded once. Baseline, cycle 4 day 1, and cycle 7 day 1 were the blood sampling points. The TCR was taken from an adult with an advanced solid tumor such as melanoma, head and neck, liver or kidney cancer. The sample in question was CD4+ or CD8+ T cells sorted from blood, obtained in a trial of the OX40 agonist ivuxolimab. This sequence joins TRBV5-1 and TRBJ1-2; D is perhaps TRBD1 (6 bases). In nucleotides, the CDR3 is TGCGCCAGCAGCTCCCCGGACAGCCGGTACGGCTACACCTTC. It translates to CASSSPDSRYGYTF.